This T cell receptor beta chain came from a study of cytomegalovirus exposure and HLA in healthy donors. A word on this clone: Its cognate antigen is unknown.

Trimming pared 1 base from V and 10 bases from J, leaving 7 bases between. This CDR3 is built from 11 residues. Germline V gene sequence: CDR1 SEHNR, CDR2 FQNEAQ (reference sequence). Researchers ran the PCR with 60 Vbeta and 13 Jbeta primers. Method: immunoSEQ multiplex PCR; TCRdb's copy keeps in-frame clones and lacks some. The sample has more than 75,000 clones; just under 85% are singletons. Healthy bone marrow donors made up the donor group. Notes on the study in general: As immune exposure information, only CMV serostatus was available. Earlier analysis yielded a pattern in which most TCR beta V segments were productive about 90% or about 30% of the time. An analysis was carried out at a later point. It showed that HLA-associated TCR beta chains were more clonally expanded than equally common non-associated chains.

Sequenced material: PBMCs. The receptor was isolated from a woman between 18 and 29 years old in good health and CMV-seropositive. This sequence joins TRBV7-9 and TRBJ1-1; D uncertain. The DNA for the CDR3 is TGTGCCAGCAGCTTAGTCGGAGTAGCTTTCTTT. Its protein is CASSLVGVAFF.